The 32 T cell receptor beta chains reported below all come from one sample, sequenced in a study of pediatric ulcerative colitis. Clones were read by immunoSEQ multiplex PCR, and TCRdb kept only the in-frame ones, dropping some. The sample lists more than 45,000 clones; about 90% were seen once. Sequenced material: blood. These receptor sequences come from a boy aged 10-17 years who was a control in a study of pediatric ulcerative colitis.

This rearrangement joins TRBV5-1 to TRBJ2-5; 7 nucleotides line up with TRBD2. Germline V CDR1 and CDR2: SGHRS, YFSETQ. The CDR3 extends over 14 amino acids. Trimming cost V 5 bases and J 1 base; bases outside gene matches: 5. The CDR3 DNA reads TGCGCCAGCAGAGCCCTAGCGGTCCAAGAGACCCAGTACTTC. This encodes CASRALAVQETQYF.

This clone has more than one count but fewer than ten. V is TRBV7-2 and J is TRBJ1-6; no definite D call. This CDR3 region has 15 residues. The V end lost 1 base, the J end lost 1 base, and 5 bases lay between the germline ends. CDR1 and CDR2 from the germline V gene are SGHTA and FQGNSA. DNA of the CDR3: TGTGCCAGCAGCTTAGGAGGGTCCTATAATTCACCCCTCCACTTT. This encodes CASSLGGSYNSPLHF. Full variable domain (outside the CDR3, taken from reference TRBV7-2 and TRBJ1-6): GAGVSQSPSNKVTEKGKDVELRCDPISGHTALYWYRQSLGQGLEFLIYFQGNSAPDKSGLPSDRFSAERTGGSVSTLTIQRTQQEDSAVYLCASSLGGSYNSPLHFGNGTRLTVT.

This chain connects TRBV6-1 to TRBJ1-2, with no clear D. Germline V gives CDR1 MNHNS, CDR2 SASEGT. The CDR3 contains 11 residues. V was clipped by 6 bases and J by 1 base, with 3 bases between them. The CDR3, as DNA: TGTGCCAGCAGAGGTAACTATGGCTACACCTTC. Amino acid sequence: CASRGNYGYTF.

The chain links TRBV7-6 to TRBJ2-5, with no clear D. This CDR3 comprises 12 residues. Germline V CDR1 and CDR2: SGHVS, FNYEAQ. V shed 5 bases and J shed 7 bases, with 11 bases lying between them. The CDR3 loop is CASSLSLGTQYF. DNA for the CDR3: TGTGCCAGCAGCCTCAGCTTGGGGACCCAGTACTTC.

Here the CDR3 DNA reads TGTGCCAGCAGTAGACAGAACAATCAGCCCCAGCATTTT. Protein product: CASSRQNNQPQHF. This rearrangement joins TRBV6-5 to TRBJ1-5; a possible D gene is TRBD1 (5 bases). Germline CDR1 is MNHEY and CDR2 is SVGAGI. This CDR3 contains 13 residues. With 5 bases removed from V and 3 bases from J, the gap between germline ends came to 8 bases.

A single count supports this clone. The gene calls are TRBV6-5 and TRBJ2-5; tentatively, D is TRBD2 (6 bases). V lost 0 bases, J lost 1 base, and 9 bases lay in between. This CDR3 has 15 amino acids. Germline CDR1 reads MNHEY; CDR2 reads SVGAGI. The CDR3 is CASSYSGTVQETQYF. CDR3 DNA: TGTGCCAGCAGTTACTCTGGGACTGTCCAAGAGACCCAGTACTTC.

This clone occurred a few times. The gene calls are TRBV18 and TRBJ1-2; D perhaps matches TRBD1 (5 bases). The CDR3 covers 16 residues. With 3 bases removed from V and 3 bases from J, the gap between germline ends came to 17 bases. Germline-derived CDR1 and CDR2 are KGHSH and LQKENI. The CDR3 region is CASSPTPQVVHYGYTF. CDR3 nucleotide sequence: TGTGCCAGCTCACCGACTCCACAGGTGGTACACTATGGCTACACCTTC.

The CDR3, as DNA: TGTGCCACCAGCAGAGACTTGAGGTGGCCCACAGATACGCAGTATTTT. It specifies CATSRDLRWPTDTQYF. The rearrangement uses TRBV15 and TRBJ2-3; D gene uncertain. Deletions cut 0 bases from V and 2 bases from J, with 12 bases between. The CDR3 is 16 amino acids. Per germline, CDR1 LNHNV and CDR2 YYDKDF (reference sequence).

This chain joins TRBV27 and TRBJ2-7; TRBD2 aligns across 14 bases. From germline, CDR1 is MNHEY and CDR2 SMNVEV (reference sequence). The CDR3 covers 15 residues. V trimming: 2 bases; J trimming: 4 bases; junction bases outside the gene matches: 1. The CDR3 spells CASSLGTSGGYEQYF. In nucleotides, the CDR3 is TGTGCCAGCAGTTTAGGGACTAGCGGGGGTTACGAGCAGTACTTC.

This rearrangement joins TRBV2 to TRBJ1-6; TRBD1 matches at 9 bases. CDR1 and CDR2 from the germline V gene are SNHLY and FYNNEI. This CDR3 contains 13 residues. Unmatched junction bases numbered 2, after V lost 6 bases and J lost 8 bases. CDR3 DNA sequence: TGTGCCAGCAGACAGGGGGCCTATTCACCCCTCCACTTT. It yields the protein CASRQGAYSPLHF.

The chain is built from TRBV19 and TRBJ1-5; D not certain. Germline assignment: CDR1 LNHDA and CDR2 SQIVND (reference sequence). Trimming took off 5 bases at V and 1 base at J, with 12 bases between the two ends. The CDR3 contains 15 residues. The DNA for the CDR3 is TGTGCCAGTAGTTCGACCATGGGGAGCAATCAGCCCCAGCATTTT. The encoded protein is CASSSTMGSNQPQHF. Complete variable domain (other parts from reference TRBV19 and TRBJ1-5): DGGITQSPKYLFRKEGQNVTLSCEQNLNHDAMYWYRQDPGQGLRLIYYSQIVNDFQKGDIAEGYSVSREKKESFPLTVTSAQKNPTAFYLCASSSTMGSNQPQHFGDGTRLSIL.

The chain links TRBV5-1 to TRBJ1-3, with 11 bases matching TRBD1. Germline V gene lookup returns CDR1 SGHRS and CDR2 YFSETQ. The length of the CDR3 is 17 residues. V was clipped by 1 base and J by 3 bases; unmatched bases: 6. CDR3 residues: CASSLIGQGAIGNTIYF. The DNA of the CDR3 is TGCGCCAGCAGCTTGATCGGACAGGGGGCTATTGGAAACACCATATATTTT.

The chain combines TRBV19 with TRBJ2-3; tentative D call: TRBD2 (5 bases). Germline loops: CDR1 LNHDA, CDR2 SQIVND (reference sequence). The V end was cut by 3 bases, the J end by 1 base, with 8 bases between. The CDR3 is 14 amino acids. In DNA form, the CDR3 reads TGTGCCAGTAGTATTCTGGGAGGCACAGATACGCAGTATTTT. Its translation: CASSILGGTDTQYF.

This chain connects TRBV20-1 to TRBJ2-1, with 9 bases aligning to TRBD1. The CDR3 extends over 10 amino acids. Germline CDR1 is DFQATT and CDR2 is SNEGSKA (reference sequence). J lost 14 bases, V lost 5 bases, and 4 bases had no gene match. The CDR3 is CSAPWDREFF. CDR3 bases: TGCAGTGCTCCTTGGGACAGGGAGTTCTTC.

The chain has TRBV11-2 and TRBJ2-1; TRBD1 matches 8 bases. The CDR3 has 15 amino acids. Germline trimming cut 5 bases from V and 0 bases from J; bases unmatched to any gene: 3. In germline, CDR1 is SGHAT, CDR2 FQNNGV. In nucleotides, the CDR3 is TGTGCCAGCAGCAACGACAGGGGCTCCTACAATGAGCAGTTCTTC. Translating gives CASSNDRGSYNEQFF.

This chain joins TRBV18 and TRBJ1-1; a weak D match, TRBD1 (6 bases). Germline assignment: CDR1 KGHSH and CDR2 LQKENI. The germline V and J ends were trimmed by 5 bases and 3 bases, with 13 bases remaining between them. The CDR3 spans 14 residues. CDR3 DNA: TGTGCCAGCTCAAAGAACAGGGAGGACACTGAAGCTTTCTTT. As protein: CASSKNREDTEAFF.

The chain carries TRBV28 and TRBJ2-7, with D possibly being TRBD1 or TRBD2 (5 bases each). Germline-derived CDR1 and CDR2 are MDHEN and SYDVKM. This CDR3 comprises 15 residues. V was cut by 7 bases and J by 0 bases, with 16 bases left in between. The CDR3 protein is CASTRTRDASYEQYF. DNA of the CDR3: TGTGCCAGCACCCGAACCCGGGACGCCTCCTACGAGCAGTACTTC.

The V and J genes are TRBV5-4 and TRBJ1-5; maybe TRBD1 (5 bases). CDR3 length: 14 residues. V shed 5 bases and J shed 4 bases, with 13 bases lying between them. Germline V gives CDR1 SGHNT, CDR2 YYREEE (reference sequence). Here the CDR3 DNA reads TGTGCCAGCAGTTCTCAGGGAGGGAATCAGCCCCAGCATTTT. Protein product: CASSSQGGNQPQHF. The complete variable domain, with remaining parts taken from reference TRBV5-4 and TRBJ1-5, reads ETGVTQSPTHLIKTRGQQVTLRCSSQSGHNTVSWYQQALGQGPQFIFQYYREEENGRGNFPPRFSGLQFPNYSSELNVNALELDDSALYLCASSSQGGNQPQHFGDGTRLSIL.

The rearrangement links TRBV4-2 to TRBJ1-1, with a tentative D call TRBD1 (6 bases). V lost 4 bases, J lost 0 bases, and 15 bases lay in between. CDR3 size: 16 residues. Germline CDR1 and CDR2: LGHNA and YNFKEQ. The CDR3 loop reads CASSPNRGDMNTEAFF. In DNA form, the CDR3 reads TGTGCCAGCAGCCCAAACCGGGGGGACATGAACACTGAAGCTTTCTTT.

Here the CDR3 reads CASSLEGNAGQETQYF. The CDR3 coding sequence is TGTGCCAGCAGCTTAGAGGGGAACGCGGGACAAGAGACCCAGTACTTC. The rearrangement links TRBV7-2 to TRBJ2-5; TRBD2 is a possible D gene (6 bases). Germline assignment: CDR1 SGHTA and CDR2 FQGNSA. The V end was cut by 1 base, the J end by 2 bases, with 14 bases between. The CDR3 has 16 residues.

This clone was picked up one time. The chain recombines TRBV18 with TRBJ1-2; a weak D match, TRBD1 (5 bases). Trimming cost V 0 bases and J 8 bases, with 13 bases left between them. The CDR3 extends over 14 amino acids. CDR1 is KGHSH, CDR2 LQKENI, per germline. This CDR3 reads CASSPPTGTGGYTF. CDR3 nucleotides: TGTGCCAGCTCACCACCAACCGGGACGGGGGGCTACACCTTC.

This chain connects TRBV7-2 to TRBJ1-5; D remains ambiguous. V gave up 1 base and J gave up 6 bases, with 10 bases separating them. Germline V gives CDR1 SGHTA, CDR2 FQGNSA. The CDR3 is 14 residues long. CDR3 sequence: CASSLELEGQPQHF. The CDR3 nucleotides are TGTGCCAGCAGCTTAGAATTAGAGGGTCAGCCCCAGCATTTT.

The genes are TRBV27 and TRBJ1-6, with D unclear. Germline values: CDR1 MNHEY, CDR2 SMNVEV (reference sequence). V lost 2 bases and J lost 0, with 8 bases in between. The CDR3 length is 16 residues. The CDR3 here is CASSLGMSSYNSPLHF. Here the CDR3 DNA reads TGTGCCAGCAGTTTAGGGATGAGCTCCTATAATTCACCCCTCCACTTT.

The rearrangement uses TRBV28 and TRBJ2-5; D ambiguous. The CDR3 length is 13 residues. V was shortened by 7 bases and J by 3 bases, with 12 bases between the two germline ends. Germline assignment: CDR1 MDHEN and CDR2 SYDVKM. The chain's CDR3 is CASTPGVEETQYF. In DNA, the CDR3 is TGTGCCAGCACTCCTGGGGTGGAAGAGACCCAGTACTTC.

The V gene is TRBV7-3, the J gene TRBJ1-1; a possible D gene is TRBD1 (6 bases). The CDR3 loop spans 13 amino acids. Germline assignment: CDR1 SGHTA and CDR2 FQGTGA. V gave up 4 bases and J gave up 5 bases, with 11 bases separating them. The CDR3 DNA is TGTGCCAGCAGCTCCCGAGGGGGTACTGAAGCTTTCTTT. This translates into CASSSRGGTEAFF.

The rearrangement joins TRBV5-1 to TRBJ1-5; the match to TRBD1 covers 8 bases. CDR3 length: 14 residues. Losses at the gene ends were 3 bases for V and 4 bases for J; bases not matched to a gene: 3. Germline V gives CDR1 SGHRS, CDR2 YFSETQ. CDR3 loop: CASSSTGENQPQHF. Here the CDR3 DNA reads TGCGCCAGCAGCTCGACAGGGGAAAATCAGCCCCAGCATTTT.

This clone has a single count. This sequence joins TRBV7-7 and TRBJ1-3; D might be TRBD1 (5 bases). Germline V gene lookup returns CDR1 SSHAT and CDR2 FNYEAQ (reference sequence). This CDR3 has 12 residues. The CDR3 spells CARRVEGNTIYF. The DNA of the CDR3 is TGTGCTCGCAGGGTAGAGGGCAACACCATATATTTT.

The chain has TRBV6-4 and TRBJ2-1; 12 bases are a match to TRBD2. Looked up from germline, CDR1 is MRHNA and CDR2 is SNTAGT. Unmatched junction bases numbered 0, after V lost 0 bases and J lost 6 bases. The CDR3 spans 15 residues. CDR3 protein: CASSDSTSGSNEQFF. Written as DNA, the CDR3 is TGTGCCAGCAGTGACTCGACTAGCGGGAGCAATGAGCAGTTCTTC.

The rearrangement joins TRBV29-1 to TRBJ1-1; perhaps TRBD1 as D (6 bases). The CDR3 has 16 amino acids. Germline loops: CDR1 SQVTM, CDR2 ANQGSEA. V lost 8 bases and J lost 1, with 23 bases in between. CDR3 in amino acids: CSSTGRGLGPNTEAFF. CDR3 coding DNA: TGCAGCTCAACAGGGCGGGGACTAGGGCCGAACACTGAAGCTTTCTTT.

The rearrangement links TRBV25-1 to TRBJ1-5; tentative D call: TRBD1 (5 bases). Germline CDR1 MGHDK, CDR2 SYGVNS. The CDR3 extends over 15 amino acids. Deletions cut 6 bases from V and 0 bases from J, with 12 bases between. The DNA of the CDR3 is TGTGCCAGCAGCGGGCGGGGACTTAGCAATCAGCCCCAGCATTTT. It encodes CASSGRGLSNQPQHF.

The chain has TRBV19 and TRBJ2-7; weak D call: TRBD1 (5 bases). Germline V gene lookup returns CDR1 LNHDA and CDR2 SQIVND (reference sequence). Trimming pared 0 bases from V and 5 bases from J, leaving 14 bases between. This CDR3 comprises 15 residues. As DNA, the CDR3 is TGTGCCAGTAGTATAGATCCAGGGAAAAGGGACGAGCAGTACTTC. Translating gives CASSIDPGKRDEQYF.

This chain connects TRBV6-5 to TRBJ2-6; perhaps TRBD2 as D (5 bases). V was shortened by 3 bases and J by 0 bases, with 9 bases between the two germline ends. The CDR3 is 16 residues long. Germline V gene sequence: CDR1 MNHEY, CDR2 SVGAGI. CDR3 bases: TGTGCCAGCAGTTATAGCGTAGACTCTGGGGCCAACGTCCTGACTTTC. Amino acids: CASSYSVDSGANVLTF.